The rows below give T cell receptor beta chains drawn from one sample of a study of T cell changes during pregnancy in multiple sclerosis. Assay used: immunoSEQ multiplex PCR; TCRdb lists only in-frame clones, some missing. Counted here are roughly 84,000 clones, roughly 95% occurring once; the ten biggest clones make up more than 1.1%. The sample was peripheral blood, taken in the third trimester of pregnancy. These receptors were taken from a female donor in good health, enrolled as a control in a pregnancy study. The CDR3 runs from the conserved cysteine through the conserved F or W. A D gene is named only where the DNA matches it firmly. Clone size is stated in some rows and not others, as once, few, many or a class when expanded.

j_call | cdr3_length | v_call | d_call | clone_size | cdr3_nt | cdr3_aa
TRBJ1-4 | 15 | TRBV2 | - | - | TGTGCCAGCAGTGAGGGGCCTGCCGGTGATGAAAAACTGTTTTTT | CASSEGPAGDEKLFF
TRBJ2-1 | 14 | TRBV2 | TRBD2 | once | TGTGCCAGCAGTGGCCTAGCGGAATACAATGAGCAGTTCTTC | CASSGLAEYNEQFF
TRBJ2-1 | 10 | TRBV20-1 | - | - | TGCAGTGCTAGGAGGAATGAGCAGTTCTTC | CSARRNEQFF
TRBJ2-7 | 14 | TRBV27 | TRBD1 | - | TGTGCCAGCAGTTTCGGGACAGGGGGTTACGAGCAGTACTTC | CASSFGTGGYEQYF
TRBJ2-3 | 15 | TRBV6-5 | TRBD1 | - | TGTGCCAGCAGTTATCTGGGACAGCTCACAGATACGCAGTATTTT | CASSYLGQLTDTQYF
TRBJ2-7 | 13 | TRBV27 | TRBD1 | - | TGTGCCAGCAGTTTACGAGGGGGCCACGAGCAGTACTTC | CASSLRGGHEQYF
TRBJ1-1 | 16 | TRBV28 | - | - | TGTGCCAGCAGTAGCCCCGGGACACGAAGGAACACTGAAGCTTTCTTT | CASSSPGTRRNTEAFF
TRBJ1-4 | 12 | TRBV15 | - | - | TGTGCCACCAGCAGAGATTTTGTTAGACTGTTTTTT | CATSRDFVRLFF
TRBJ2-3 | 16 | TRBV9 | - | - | TGTGCCAGCAGCGTAGGTGCGGGCCAATCCACAGATACGCAGTATTTT | CASSVGAGQSTDTQYF
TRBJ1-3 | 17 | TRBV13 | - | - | TGTGCCAGCAGCCCCCGGGGGGGGCCGAGCTCTGGAAACACCATATATTTT | CASSPRGGPSSGNTIYF
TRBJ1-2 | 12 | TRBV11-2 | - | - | TGTGCCAGCAGCTTGAACTTCGGGGGCTACACCTTC | CASSLNFGGYTF
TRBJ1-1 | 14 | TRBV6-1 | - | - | TGTGCCAGCAGTGAAGGGGGAGGGTTGACTGAAGCTTTCTTT | CASSEGGGLTEAFF
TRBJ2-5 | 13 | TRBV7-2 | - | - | TGTGCCAGCAGCTTACACAGGGAAGAGACCCAGTACTTC | CASSLHREETQYF
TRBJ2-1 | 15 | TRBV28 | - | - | TGTGCCAGCAGTTTATGGATTAGCTCCTACAATGAGCAGTTCTTC | CASSLWISSYNEQFF
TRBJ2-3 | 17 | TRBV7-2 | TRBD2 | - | TGTGCCAGCAGCTTAATATTGCCGGGAGGGCCCGGTGATACGCAGTATTTT | CASSLILPGGPGDTQYF
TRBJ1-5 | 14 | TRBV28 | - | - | TGTGCCAGCAGTTTTGAGGCAAACAATCAGCCCCAGCATTTT | CASSFEANNQPQHF
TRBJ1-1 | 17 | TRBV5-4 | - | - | TGTGCCAGCAGCGCCGGACAGTTAGTCAGGGTGAACACTGAAGCTTTCTTT | CASSAGQLVRVNTEAFF
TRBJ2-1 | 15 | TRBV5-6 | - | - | TGTGCCAGCAGCTTGGGTGGGGCGCGCTACAATGAGCAGTTCTTC | CASSLGGARYNEQFF
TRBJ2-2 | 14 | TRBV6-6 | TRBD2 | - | TGTGCCAGCGGTAGCGGGATAAGGACCGGGGAGCTGTTTTTT | CASGSGIRTGELFF
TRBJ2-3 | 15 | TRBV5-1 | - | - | TGCGCCAGCAGCTCCAGGACAGCAAGGGCAGATACGCAGTATTTT | CASSSRTARADTQYF
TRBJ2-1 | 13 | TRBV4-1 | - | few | TGCGCCAGCAGCCGAACCACGGGTAATGAGCAGTTCTTC | CASSRTTGNEQFF
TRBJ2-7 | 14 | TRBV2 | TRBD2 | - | TGTGCCAGCAGCCCCACGATAGCGGGGGTCGAGCAGTACTTC | CASSPTIAGVEQYF
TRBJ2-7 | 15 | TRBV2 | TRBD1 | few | TGTGCCAGCAGGCCTAGGACAGGGGCGATGACCGAGCAGTACTTC | CASRPRTGAMTEQYF
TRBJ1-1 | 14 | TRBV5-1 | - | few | TGCGCCAGCGGGCGGGAAAGGATGAACACTGAAGCTTTCTTT | CASGRERMNTEAFF
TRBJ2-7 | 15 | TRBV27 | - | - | TGTGCCAGCAGTCCGGGAAATGTCCGAGTTAACGAGCAGTACTTC | CASSPGNVRVNEQYF
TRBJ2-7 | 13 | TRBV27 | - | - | TGTGCCAGCAGTAGGGGCTACGCCTACGAGCAGTACTTC | CASSRGYAYEQYF
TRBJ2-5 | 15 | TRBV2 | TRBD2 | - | TGTGCCAGCAGTGCGGGGACTAGCGGGAGTGAGACCCAGTACTTC | CASSAGTSGSETQYF
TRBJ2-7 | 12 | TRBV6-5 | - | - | TGTGCCAGCAGCAGGGGTTCCTACGAGCGGTACTTC | CASSRGSYERYF
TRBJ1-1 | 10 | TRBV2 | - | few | TGTGCCAGCAGGGAGACGAGAGCTTTCTTT | CASRETRAFF
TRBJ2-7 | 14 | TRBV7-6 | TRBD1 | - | TGTGCCAGCAGCTTAGTGGGCGAGGGGGCCGAGCAGTACTTC | CASSLVGEGAEQYF
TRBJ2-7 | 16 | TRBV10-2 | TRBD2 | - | TGCGCCAGCAGTGCCACTAGCGGATCGCCAACCTACGAGCAGTACTTC | CASSATSGSPTYEQYF
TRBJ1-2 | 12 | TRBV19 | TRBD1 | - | TGTGCCGCGCAGGGGGCCGGTTATGGCTACACCTTC | CAAQGAGYGYTF
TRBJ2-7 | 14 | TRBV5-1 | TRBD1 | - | TGCGCCTCAAGGGAGACAGGGAGCTCCTACGAGCAGTACTTC | CASRETGSSYEQYF
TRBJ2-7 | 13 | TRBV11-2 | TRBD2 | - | TGTGCCGGCGCCCGGGACTACAACTACGAGCAGTACTTC | CAGARDYNYEQYF
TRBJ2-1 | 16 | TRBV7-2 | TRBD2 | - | TGTGCCAGCAGCTCAACGGGACTAGCCTATTTAAATGAGCAGTTCTTC | CASSSTGLAYLNEQFF
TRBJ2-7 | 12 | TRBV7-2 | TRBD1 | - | TGTGCCAGCAGCGGCAACAGGGGCGAGCAGTACTTC | CASSGNRGEQYF
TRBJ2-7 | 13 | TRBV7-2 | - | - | TGTGCCAGCAGCTTTATCCCCGCCTACGAGCAGTACTTC | CASSFIPAYEQYF
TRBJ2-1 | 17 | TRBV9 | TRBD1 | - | TGTGCCAGCAGCGGACGACAGGGGGACTTGTACTACAATGAGCAGTTCTTC | CASSGRQGDLYYNEQFF
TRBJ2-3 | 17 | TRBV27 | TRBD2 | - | TGTGCCAGCAGTTTATTGCGGCCAGCGGGAGCGTTGGATACGCAGTATTTT | CASSLLRPAGALDTQYF
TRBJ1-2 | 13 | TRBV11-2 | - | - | TGTGCCAGCAGCTTAGACGAGACCAGGGGCTACACCTTC | CASSLDETRGYTF
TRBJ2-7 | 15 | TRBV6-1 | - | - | TGTGCCAGCAGTGAAGAGTTCGGGGAAATCTACGAGCAGTACTTC | CASSEEFGEIYEQYF
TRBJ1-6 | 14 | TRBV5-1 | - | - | TGCGCCAGCAGCCTCCGGGATCGTAATTCACCCCTCCACTTT | CASSLRDRNSPLHF
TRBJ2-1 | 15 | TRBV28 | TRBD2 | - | TGTGCCAGCAGTTTATCACTAGCGGGATTCAATGAGCAGTTCTTC | CASSLSLAGFNEQFF
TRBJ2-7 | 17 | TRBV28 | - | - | TGTGCCAGCAGTTTACGGAGCTTCCTCCTAAAGAGGGACGAGCAGTACTTC | CASSLRSFLLKRDEQYF
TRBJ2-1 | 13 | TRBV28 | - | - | TGTGCCAGCAGTTTGGATTTCGAGGGAAGGGGGATCTTC | CASSLDFEGRGIF
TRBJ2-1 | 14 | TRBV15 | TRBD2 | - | TGTGCCACCAAGGATCCGACTAGCGGGAATGAGCAGTTCTTC | CATKDPTSGNEQFF
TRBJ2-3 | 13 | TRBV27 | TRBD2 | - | TGTGCCAGCAGTTCCAGCGGGATAGGAACGCAGTATTTT | CASSSSGIGTQYF
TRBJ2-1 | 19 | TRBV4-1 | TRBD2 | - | TGCGCCAGCAGAAGTACAGAACTAGCGGGAGGGCCAAAGGGCAATGAGCAGTTCTTC | CASRSTELAGGPKGNEQFF
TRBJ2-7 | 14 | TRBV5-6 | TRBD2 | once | TGTGCCAGCAGCGCGGCCGGGAGGGACCACGAGCAGTACTTC | CASSAAGRDHEQYF
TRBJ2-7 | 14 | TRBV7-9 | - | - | TGTGCCAGCAGCTTAGGGGGGGTAAGCTACGAGCAGTACTTC | CASSLGGVSYEQYF
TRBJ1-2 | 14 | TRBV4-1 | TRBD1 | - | TGCGCCAGCAGCCACTCCCGACAGGGGGCGGGCTACACCTTC | CASSHSRQGAGYTF
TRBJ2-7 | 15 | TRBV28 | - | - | TGTGCCAGCAGTTTATCCCCCGAAGAGAGCTACGAGCAGTACTTC | CASSLSPEESYEQYF
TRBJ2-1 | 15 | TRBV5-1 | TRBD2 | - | TGCGCCAGCAGCCGGACTAGCGGCTCCTACAATGAGCAGTTCTTC | CASSRTSGSYNEQFF
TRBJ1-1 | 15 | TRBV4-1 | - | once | TGCGCCAGCAGCCAACATTCTGGGGGGGGGACTGAAGCTTTCTTT | CASSQHSGGGTEAFF
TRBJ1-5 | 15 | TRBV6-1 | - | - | TGTGCCAGCAGTGAAACTGGAGGCAAAAATCAGCCCCAGCATTTT | CASSETGGKNQPQHF
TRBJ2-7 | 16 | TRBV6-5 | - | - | TGTGCCAGCAGTTACTCGACTACTGAGGCCTACTACGAGCAGTACTTC | CASSYSTTEAYYEQYF
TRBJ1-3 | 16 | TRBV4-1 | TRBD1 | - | TGCGCCAGCAGCCAGGGCGGGACAGGGGCTGGAAACACCATATATTTT | CASSQGGTGAGNTIYF
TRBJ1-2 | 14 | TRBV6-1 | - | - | TGTGCCAGCAGGTCAGGGTCGGCTAACTATGGCTACACCTTC | CASRSGSANYGYTF
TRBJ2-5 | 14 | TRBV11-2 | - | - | TGTGCCAGCAGCTTAGCCCAATTCAGGGAGACCCAGTACTTC | CASSLAQFRETQYF